The clone carrying this T cell receptor beta chain was seen a few times. What was amplified from RNA transcripts were TCR beta CDR3 regions. First-round RT-PCR with HTBI primers amplified the TCR CDR3 region. TCRdb reanalysed the multiplex PCR reads using MiXCR and keeps one entry per CDR3 protein. Of some 650,000 distinct CDR3 sequences in the sample, about 16% were seen once. PBMCs were sourced from more than 9 ml fresh peripheral blood. The length of the CDR3 is 17 residues. Germline lookup yields CDR1 SGHTA and CDR2 FQGTGA. J gave up 2 bases and V 5 bases, and 9 bases lay outside the gene matches. This sample stems from a study of T cells in Graves' hyperthyroidism and ophthalmopathy. Study in general: Sampling of peripheral blood happened at initial diagnosis, prior to any treatment.

Sequenced: blood. The sequence derives from a woman between 35 and 50 years old with Graves' ophthalmopathy. V usage is TRBV7-3 and J usage is TRBJ2-6; TRBD1 aligns across 7 bases. CDR3 sequence: CASSPSDRAAGANVLTF. The CDR3 DNA reads as TGTGCCAGCAGCCCATCCGACAGGGCGGCTGGGGCCAACGTCCTGACTTTC.